This T cell receptor (beta chain) was documented in a study of post-analysis software for immune sequencing data. For the study at large: The disease courses spanned relapsing-remitting, secondary progressive and progressive-relapsing forms of multiple sclerosis. Notes on the study in general: Samples prepared in the same batch strongly co-clustered by F measure. Multiple sclerosis patients showed significantly lower normalized Chao1 diversity than controls did. Four or five TRBV segments, including TRBV5-6, TRBV5-1 and TRBV20-1, were more frequent in patients than controls.

This CDR3 has 15 amino acids. V was cut by 4 bases and J by 1 base, with 10 bases left in between. CDR1 is LGHNA, CDR2 YNFKEQ, per germline. Unique molecular identifiers were carried by the TCR beta cDNA libraries. Yield was some 500,000 cDNA molecules from 1 to 10 million T cells. TCRdb called the PCR reads again in MiXCR, with one record for every CDR3 protein. This table has some 190,000 distinct CDR3 sequences, around 30% appearing once. The table lists this clonotype with many counts. The antigen is not known. Sequencing was done on a sample of blood. This rearrangement joins TRBV4-2 to TRBJ1-4; no clear D. The receptor's source is a girl aged 2-17 years with multiple sclerosis. The CDR3 DNA reads as TGTGCCAGCAGCCGACCGGGAAGAACTAATGAAAAACTGTTTTTT. Protein: CASSRPGRTNEKLFF.